This TCR beta chain is from a study of post-analysis software for immune sequencing data. This CDR3 is 15 amino acids long. The V end was cut by 7 bases, the J end by 7 bases, with 22 bases between. Included in the TCR beta cDNA libraries were unique molecular identifiers. One entry per CDR3 protein, called by TCRdb with MiXCR from the PCR reads. The sample shows almost 700,000 distinct CDR3 sequences, over 45% of them seen only once. General study findings and limits: Compared against controls, patients with multiple sclerosis displayed significantly lower normalized Chao1 diversity. Five TRBV segments, including TRBV5-6, TRBV5-1 and TRBV20-1, were more frequent in patients than controls.

On this clonotype itself: Its antigen is still unknown.

This clonotype was obtained from a girl aged 2 to 9 with multiple sclerosis. Sequenced material: blood. This chain links TRBV12-3 or TRBV12-4 with TRBJ1-2; tentative D call: TRBD1 (6 bases). The CDR3 sequence is CASTNLGADVSGYTF. As DNA, the CDR3 is TGTGCCAGCACCAACCTGGGGGCGGATGTGAGTGGCTACACCTTC.